Following are 14 T cell receptor beta chains from one sample sequenced in a study of blood T cell repertoires in COVID-19. Produced via immunoSEQ multiplex PCR; TCRdb's table is partial and in-frame only. The table records about 250,000 clones, roughly 89% of them present only once. The sequenced sample consisted of peripheral blood. These receptors came from a woman between 40 and 50 years old who had recovered from COVID-19.

This CDR3 is CASSLTLGLAGGNEQFF. In DNA form, the CDR3 reads TGTGCCAGCAGCTTAACGCTTGGACTAGCGGGGGGGAATGAGCAGTTCTTC. This sequence joins TRBV13 and TRBJ2-1, with TRBD2 identical over 15 bases. The CDR3 covers 17 residues. The V segment lost 2 bases and the J segment 7 bases; nucleotides outside the gene matches: 6. Per the germline V gene, CDR1 is PRHDT and CDR2 is FYEKMQ (reference sequence).

The chain carries TRBV28 and TRBJ2-7; D unresolved. CDR1 and CDR2 from the germline V gene are MDHEN and SYDVKM. V was shortened by 7 bases and J by 1 base, with 5 bases between the two germline ends. This CDR3 comprises 11 residues. The CDR3 bases are TGTGCCAGCACCCAATCCTACGAGCAGTACTTC. Residues: CASTQSYEQYF.

The J gene is TRBJ2-7, the V gene TRBV2; 10 positions agree with TRBD2. Germline loops: CDR1 SNHLY, CDR2 FYNNEI. V lost 1 base, J lost 6 bases, and 9 bases stayed unmatched. The CDR3 is 16 amino acids. In DNA form, the CDR3 reads TGTGCCAGCAGTGAAGGGGGTCTAGCGGGAGAGACCGAGCAGTACGTC. Translation: CASSEGGLAGETEQYV.

The rearrangement links TRBV24-1 to TRBJ2-3; D might be TRBD2 (5 bases). CDR1 and CDR2 from the germline V gene are KGHDR and SFDVKD. Trimming took 5 bases from V and 2 from J, leaving 10 bases between them. The CDR3 is 14 amino acids. CDR3: CATSVTGFTDTQYF. For the CDR3, the DNA is TGTGCCACCAGTGTCACGGGATTCACAGATACGCAGTATTTT.

The rearrangement uses TRBV19 and TRBJ2-4; tentatively, D is TRBD1 (6 bases). The CDR3 covers 16 residues. The V end lost 3 bases, the J end lost 1 base, and 13 bases lay between the germline ends. Germline V gives CDR1 LNHDA, CDR2 SQIVND (reference sequence). CDR3 protein: CASSILGALAKNIQYF. The CDR3 coding sequence is TGTGCCAGTAGTATTTTGGGGGCGCTGGCCAAAAACATTCAGTACTTC.

This sequence joins TRBV5-6 and TRBJ1-1; D gene uncertain. V shed 0 bases and J shed 11 bases, with 14 bases lying between them. From germline, CDR1 is SGHDT and CDR2 YYEEEE. This CDR3 comprises 13 residues. The CDR3, as DNA: TGTGCCAGCAGCTTGGTGGGTCGGGTAGTGGCTTTCTTT. It translates to CASSLVGRVVAFF. Looking up the rest from reference TRBV5-6 and TRBJ1-1 gives the full variable domain: DAGVTQSPTHLIKTRGQQVTLRCSPKSGHDTVSWYQQALGQGPQFIFQYYEEEERQRGNFPDRFSGHQFPNYSSELNVNALLLGDSALYLCASSLVGRVVAFFGQGTRLTVV.

The chain carries TRBV21-1 and TRBJ2-1; the table names TRBD1, a call not compared with the DNA. TRBV21-1 represents a pseudogene. There are 17 residues in the CDR3. The CDR3 protein is CASSIRDKITPNNEQFF. The DNA for the CDR3 is TGTGCCAGCAGCATTAGGGACAAGATAACTCCTAACAATGAGCAGTTCTTC.

The chain is built from TRBV18 and TRBJ1-5, with TRBD1 matching 7 bases. Germline values: CDR1 KGHSH, CDR2 LQKENI. Trimming removed 4 bases from V and 3 bases from J; junction bases left unmatched: 3. This CDR3 has 14 residues. CDR3 sequence: CASSRGQTNQPQHF. As DNA, the CDR3 is TGTGCCAGCTCACGGGGACAGACCAATCAGCCCCAGCATTTT.

The chain couples TRBV12-3 or TRBV12-4 to TRBJ1-2, with D unclear. Trimming removed 2 bases at V and 5 bases at J, with 6 bases between. The CDR3 covers 12 residues. The CDR3 spells CASSLPGYGYTF. CDR3 DNA: TGTGCCAGCAGTTTACCGGGGTATGGCTACACCTTC.

This clone was seen a single time. The chain is built from TRBV5-6 and TRBJ2-3; TRBD1 agrees at 7 bases. Trimming cost V 4 bases and J 0 bases; bases outside gene matches: 8. This CDR3 is built from 16 residues. From germline, CDR1 is SGHDT and CDR2 YYEEEE. The CDR3 nucleotides read TGTGCCAGCAGCGAGGGACAGCAGCCTAGCACAGATACGCAGTATTTT. Its protein product is CASSEGQQPSTDTQYF.

CDR3 coding DNA: TGTGCCAGCAGCCCATCGGGGGGGGACGCTGAAGCTTTCTTT. Its protein is CASSPSGGDAEAFF. This rearrangement joins TRBV9 to TRBJ1-1; tentative D call: TRBD1 (5 bases). The V gene lost 4 bases and the J gene lost 6 bases, with 16 bases spanning the gap. Germline V gives CDR1 SGDLS, CDR2 YYNGEE. The CDR3 loop spans 14 amino acids.

The chain uses TRBV19 and TRBJ1-1; unclear D gene. The CDR3 totals 15 residues. V was shortened by 3 bases and J by 4 bases, with 15 bases between the two germline ends. CDR1 and CDR2 (germline): LNHDA, SQIVND (reference sequence). CDR3 in DNA: TGTGCCAGTAGTATCTCCCCAGGCGGGGTCACTGAAGCTTTCTTT. Translated, it gives CASSISPGGVTEAFF.

CDR3 nucleotides: TGTGCCAGTAGGCAAGAACTAGCGGGGGCCCGGGATGAGCAGTTCTTC. This codes for CASRQELAGARDEQFF. This chain links TRBV19 with TRBJ2-1; 11 bases match TRBD2. This CDR3 is built from 16 residues. Germline trimming cut 6 bases from V and 8 bases from J; bases unmatched to any gene: 12. Germline assignment: CDR1 LNHDA and CDR2 SQIVND (reference sequence).

This chain connects TRBV25-1 to TRBJ2-5, with 13 positions matching TRBD2. Trimming took 0 bases from V and 4 from J; bases not matched to a gene: 2. The CDR3 runs 16 residues. CDR1 is MGHDK, CDR2 SYGVNS, per germline. The CDR3 DNA reads as TGTGCCAGCAGTGAATACACTAGCGGGAGGGGAGAGACCCAGTACTTC. This translates into CASSEYTSGRGETQYF. Using reference TRBV25-1 and TRBJ2-5 for the parts outside the CDR3, the full variable domain is EADIYQTPRYLVIGTGKKITLECSQTMGHDKMYWYQQDPGMELHLIHYSYGVNSTEKGDLSSESTVSRIRTEHFPLTLESARPSHTSQYLCASSEYTSGRGETQYFGPGTRLLVL.